Included here is one T cell receptor beta chain sequence, with context. The data originate from a study of STAT5B mutations in CD4+ large granular lymphocyte leukemia. The assay was run at survey level. Profiled with immunoSEQ multiplex PCR; TCRdb holds only in-frame clones, not every one. The table lists fewer than 35,000 clones, over 65% of them singletons, with around 2.5% in the top ten. This sequence originates from a human donor in good health. The sample was CD4+ T cells from blood buffy coats.

CDR3 DNA sequence: TGTGCCAGCAGTTACTCGGACAGGAACACTGAAGCTTTCTTT. Its translation is CASSYSDRNTEAFF. The chain links TRBV6-5 to TRBJ1-1, with D possibly matching TRBD1 (6 bases). The V and J ends lost 0 bases and 1 base respectively, with 6 bases between them. The CDR3 runs to 14 residues. Germline CDR1 MNHEY, CDR2 SVGAGI.